This is a list of T cell receptor beta chains from one sample in a study of cytomegalovirus exposure and HLA in healthy donors. Produced via immunoSEQ multiplex PCR; TCRdb's table is partial and in-frame only. The sample shows 150,000 to 200,000 clones, approximately 80% of them seen only once. What was sequenced was PBMCs. The source is a man aged 18-30 years in good health and CMV-seronegative. Each CDR3 is given with its conserved first and last residue. D genes are given only for firm matches. Part of the rows lack a size; the others show once, few, many or a class for expanded clones.

d_gene	v_gene	abundance	j_gene	CDR3nt	CDR3aa
TRBD2	TRBV9	once	TRBJ2-1	TGTGCCAGCAGCGTCTTGATCGGGACTAGCGACTACAATGAGCAGTTCTTC	CASSVLIGTSDYNEQFF
TRBD2	TRBV19	NA	TRBJ2-2	TGTGCCAGTAGTATCCCGACTAGCGGGGGGATGGACGGGGAGCTGTTTTTT	CASSIPTSGGMDGELFF
TRBD2	TRBV7-9	NA	TRBJ2-5	TGTGCCAGCAGCCGCCCAGGGGCTAGCGGGAGGGCCCGTGAGACCCAGTACTTC	CASSRPGASGRARETQYF
TRBD1	TRBV27	NA	TRBJ1-6	TGTGCCAGCAGTACCACCGGGACAGGGAATTCACCCCTCCACTTT	CASSTTGTGNSPLHF
NA	TRBV7-8	NA	TRBJ1-3	TGTGCCAGCAGCTTCATGACAGGACCCGCTGGAAACACCATATATTTT	CASSFMTGPAGNTIYF
NA	TRBV13	NA	TRBJ2-7	TGTGCCAGCAGCGCCACCCGTCGGGAGCAGTACTTC	CASSATRREQYF
NA	TRBV2	NA	TRBJ1-1	TGTGCCAGCAACGGACAGATGAACACTGAAGCTTTCTTT	CASNGQMNTEAFF
NA	TRBV5-1	NA	TRBJ1-1	TGCGCCAGCAGCTTGGGGGCGAGCATGAACACTGAAGCTTTCTTT	CASSLGASMNTEAFF
TRBD2	TRBV7-2	once	TRBJ2-7	TGTGCCAGCAGCGTGACGGGCGGGAGCCCCGCTCGTCCTGTAGAGCAGTACTTC	CASSVTGGSPARPVEQYF
NA	TRBV7-8	NA	TRBJ1-6	TGTGCCAGCAGCTTAGGCGGGGAAGGTTCACCCCTCCACTTT	CASSLGGEGSPLHF
TRBD2	TRBV5-4	NA	TRBJ2-1	TGTGCCAGCAGCTTGGGACTAGCGGGAGTAAGTGAGCAGTTCTTC	CASSLGLAGVSEQFF
NA	TRBV7-9	NA	TRBJ1-3	TGTTCCAGCACCATCCCGGGGTCGAACACCATATATTTT	CSSTIPGSNTIYF
NA	TRBV5-1	NA	TRBJ2-7	TGCGCCAGCAGCTTGGGGAGCGTTCTGGGCGAGCAGTACTTC	CASSLGSVLGEQYF
TRBD2	TRBV7-6	NA	TRBJ2-1	TGTGCCAGCAGCTTAGGCGGGAGGGAGCAGTTCTTC	CASSLGGREQFF
NA	TRBV2	NA	TRBJ1-3	TGTGCCAGCAGTGAAGAACAGGGCAGAAACACCATATATTTT	CASSEEQGRNTIYF
TRBD1	TRBV9	NA	TRBJ1-3	TGTGCCAGCAGCCCCCGGGGCCAGGGGGCAGGAAACACCATATATTTT	CASSPRGQGAGNTIYF
TRBD1	TRBV30	NA	TRBJ2-7	TGTGCCTGGAGTAGGGACAGACGTTACGAGCAGTACTTC	CAWSRDRRYEQYF
TRBD1	TRBV10-1	NA	TRBJ1-1	TGCGCCAGCAGTGACGTCGACAGGGGGGGTTACACTGAAGCTTTCTTT	CASSDVDRGGYTEAFF
NA	TRBV27	NA	TRBJ1-1	TGTGCCAGCAGCCTCCTCGACGGACAAAACACAGGGGAAGCTTTCTTT	CASSLLDGQNTGEAFF
TRBD1	TRBV6-5	NA	TRBJ1-5	TGTGCCAGCAGTGGCCGGACAGGAACCGATCAGCCCCAGCATTTT	CASSGRTGTDQPQHF